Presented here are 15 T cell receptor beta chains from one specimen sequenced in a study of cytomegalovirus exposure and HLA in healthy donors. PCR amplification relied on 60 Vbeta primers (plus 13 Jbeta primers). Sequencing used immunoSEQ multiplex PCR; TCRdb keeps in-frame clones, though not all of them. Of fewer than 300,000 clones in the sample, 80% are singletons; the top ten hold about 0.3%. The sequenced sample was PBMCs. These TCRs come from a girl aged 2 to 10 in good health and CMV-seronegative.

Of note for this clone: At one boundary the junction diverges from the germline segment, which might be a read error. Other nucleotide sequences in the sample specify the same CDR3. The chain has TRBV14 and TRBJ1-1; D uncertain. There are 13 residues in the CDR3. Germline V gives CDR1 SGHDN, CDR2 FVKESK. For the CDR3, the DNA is TGCGCCAGCAGCCAAGATTATGGCAGAAAAGCTTTCTTT. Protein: CASSQDYGRKAFF.

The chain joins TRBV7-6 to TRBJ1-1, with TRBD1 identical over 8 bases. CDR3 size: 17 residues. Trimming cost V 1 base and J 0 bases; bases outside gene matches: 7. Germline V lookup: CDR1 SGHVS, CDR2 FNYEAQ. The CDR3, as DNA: TGTGCCAGCAGCTTAGGACAGGGGAGGGGGATGAACACTGAAGCTTTCTTT. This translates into CASSLGQGRGMNTEAFF.

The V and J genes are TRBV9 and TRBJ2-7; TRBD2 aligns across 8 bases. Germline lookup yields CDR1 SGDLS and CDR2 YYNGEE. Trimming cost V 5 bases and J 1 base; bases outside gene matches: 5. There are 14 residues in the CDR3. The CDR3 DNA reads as TGTGCCAGCAGTGACCCGGGAGGGTCCTACGAGCAGTACTTC. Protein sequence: CASSDPGGSYEQYF.

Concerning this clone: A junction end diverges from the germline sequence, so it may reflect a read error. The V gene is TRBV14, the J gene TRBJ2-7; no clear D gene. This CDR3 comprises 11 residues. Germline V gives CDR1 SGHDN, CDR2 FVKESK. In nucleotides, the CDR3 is TGTGCCAGCAGCCAAGATTTCAGGAAGCACTTC. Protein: CASSQDFRKHF.

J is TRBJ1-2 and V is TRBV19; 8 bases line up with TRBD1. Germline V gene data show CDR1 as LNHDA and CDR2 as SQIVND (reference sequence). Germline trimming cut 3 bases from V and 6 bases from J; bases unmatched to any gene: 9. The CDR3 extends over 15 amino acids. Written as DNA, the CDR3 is TGTGCCAGTAGTATGTCAGGGGGCGTTTTTGATGGCTACACCTTC. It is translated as CASSMSGGVFDGYTF.

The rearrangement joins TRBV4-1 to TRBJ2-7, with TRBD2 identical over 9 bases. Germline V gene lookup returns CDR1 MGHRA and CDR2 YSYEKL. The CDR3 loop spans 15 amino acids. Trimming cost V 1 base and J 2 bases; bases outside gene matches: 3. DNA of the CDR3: TGCGCCAGCAGCCAAGGGACTAGCGTGACCTACGAGCAGTACTTC. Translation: CASSQGTSVTYEQYF.

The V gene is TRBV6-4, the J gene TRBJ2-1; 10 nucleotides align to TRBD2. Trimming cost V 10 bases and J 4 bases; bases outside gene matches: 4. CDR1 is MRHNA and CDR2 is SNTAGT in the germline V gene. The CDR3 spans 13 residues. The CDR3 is CATSSGGYNEQFF. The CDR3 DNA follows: TGTGCCACCTCTAGCGGGGGTTACAATGAGCAGTTCTTC.

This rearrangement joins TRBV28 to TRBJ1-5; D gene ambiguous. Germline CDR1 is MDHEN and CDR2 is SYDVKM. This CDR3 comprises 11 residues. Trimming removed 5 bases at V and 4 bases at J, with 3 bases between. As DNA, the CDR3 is TGTGCCAGCAGTCGGAATCAGCCCCAGCATTTT. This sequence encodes CASSRNQPQHF.

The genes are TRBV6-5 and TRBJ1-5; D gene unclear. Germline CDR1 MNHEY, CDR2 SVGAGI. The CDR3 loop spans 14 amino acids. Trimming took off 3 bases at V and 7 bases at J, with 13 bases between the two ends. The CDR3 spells CASSYPDLVQPQHF. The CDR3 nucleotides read TGTGCCAGCAGTTATCCCGATTTAGTGCAGCCCCAGCATTTT.

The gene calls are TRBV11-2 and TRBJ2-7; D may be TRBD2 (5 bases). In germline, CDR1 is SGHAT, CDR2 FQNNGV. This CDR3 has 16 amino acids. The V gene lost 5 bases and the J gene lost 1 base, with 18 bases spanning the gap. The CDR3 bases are TGTGCCAGCAGCCGGGGTCGTTTACGTACTTCCTACGAGCAGTACTTC. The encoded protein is CASSRGRLRTSYEQYF. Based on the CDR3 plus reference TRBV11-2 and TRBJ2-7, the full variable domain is EAGVAQSPRYKIIEKRQSVAFWCNPISGHATLYWYQQILGQGPKLLIQFQNNGVVDDSQLPKDRFSAERLKGVDSTLKIQPAKLEDSAVYLCASSRGRLRTSYEQYFGPGTRLTVT.

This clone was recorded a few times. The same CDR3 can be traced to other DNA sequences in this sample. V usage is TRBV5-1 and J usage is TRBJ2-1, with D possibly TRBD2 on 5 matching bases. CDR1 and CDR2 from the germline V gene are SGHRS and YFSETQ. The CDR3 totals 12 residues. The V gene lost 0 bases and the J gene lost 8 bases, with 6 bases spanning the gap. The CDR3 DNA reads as TGCGCCAGCAGCTTGGGGGGAGATGAGCAGTTCTTC. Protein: CASSLGGDEQFF.

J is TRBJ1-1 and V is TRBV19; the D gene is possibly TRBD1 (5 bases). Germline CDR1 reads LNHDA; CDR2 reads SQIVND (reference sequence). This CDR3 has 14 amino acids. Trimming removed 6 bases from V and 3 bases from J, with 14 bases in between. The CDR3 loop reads CASSLRGGDTEAFF. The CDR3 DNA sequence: TGTGCCAGTAGCCTCCGGGGAGGGGACACTGAAGCTTTCTTT.

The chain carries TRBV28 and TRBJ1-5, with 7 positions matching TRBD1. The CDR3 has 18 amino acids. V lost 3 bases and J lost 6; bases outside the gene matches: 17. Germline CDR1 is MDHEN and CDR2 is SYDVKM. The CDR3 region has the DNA TGTGCCAGCAGTTTGGGGGCTTACAGGGGAAATTTGGGTCAGCCCCAGCATTTT. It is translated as CASSLGAYRGNLGQPQHF.

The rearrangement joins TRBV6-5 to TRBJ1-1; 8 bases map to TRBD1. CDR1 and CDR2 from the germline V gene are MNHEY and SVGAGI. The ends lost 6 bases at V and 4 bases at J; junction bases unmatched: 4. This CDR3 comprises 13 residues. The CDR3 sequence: CASRPDRGTEAFF. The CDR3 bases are TGTGCCAGCAGACCCGACAGGGGCACTGAAGCTTTCTTT.

Here the CDR3 reads CASSRGQHNSPLHF. For the CDR3, the DNA is TGTGCCAGCAGCCGTGGACAGCATAATTCACCCCTCCACTTT. The chain is built from TRBV5-4 and TRBJ1-6; a possible D gene is TRBD1 (6 bases). The CDR3 is 14 residues long. The germline V and J ends were trimmed by 4 bases and 5 bases, with 10 bases remaining between them. The V gene's germline CDR1 is SGHNT and CDR2 YYREEE (reference sequence).